These 18 T cell receptor beta chains originate from one sample sequenced in a study of OX40 agonist ivuxolimab in advanced cancers. Assay: immunoSEQ multiplex PCR; the TCRdb copy retains only in-frame clones and omits some. The table includes about 53,000 clones, over 75% detected once. The sequencing here drew on CD4+ or CD8+ T cells sorted from blood, taken in a trial of the OX40 agonist ivuxolimab. All receptors derive from an adult with an advanced solid tumor such as melanoma, head and neck, liver or kidney cancer.

This clone was observed a handful of times. Sequence at one end of the junction differs from germline and may be a read error. The DNA for the CDR3 is TGTGCCTGGAGTGGAAATGAGGTGACACCCTCCTTT. This gives the protein CAWSGNEVTPSF. The chain has TRBV30 and TRBJ1-3; no clear D gene. The CDR3 spans 12 residues. The V gene's germline CDR1 is GTSNPN and CDR2 SVGIG (reference sequence).

The gene calls are TRBV19 and TRBJ1-5; 7 bases map to TRBD1. The junction had 8 bases not matched to a gene; V was cut back by 9 bases and J by 0 bases. Germline V gene data show CDR1 as LNHDA and CDR2 as SQIVND (reference sequence). The CDR3 has 15 amino acids. The CDR3: CASSDRRDSNQPQHF. The CDR3 coding sequence is TGTGCCAGCTCGGACAGGAGGGATAGCAATCAGCCCCAGCATTTT.

The V call is TRBV6-5, the J call TRBJ2-5, with TRBD2 identical over 10 bases. CDR3 length: 13 amino acids. CDR1 MNHEY and CDR2 SVGAGI come from the germline V gene. The J segment lost 5 bases and the V segment lost 5 bases, leaving 2 bases of the junction unmatched. DNA of the CDR3: TGTGCCAGCAGTATAGCGGGGGGTGAGACCCAGTACTTC. It is translated as CASSIAGGETQYF.

The CDR3 bases are TGTGCCTGGAGTGCTTGGGCAGGGGGCGAGAGGGATCAGCCCCAGCATTTT. Translation: CAWSAWAGGERDQPQHF. The V and J genes are TRBV30 and TRBJ1-5, with TRBD1 identical over 8 bases. V lost 1 base to trimming and J lost 5 bases; unmatched junction nucleotides: 13. This CDR3 region has 17 residues. The germline gives CDR1 GTSNPN, CDR2 SVGIG (reference sequence). The full variable domain, with the rest looked up from reference TRBV30 and TRBJ1-5, is SQTIHQWPATLVQPVGSPLSLECTVEGTSNPNLYWYRQAAGRGLQLLFYSVGIGQISSEVPQNLSASRPQDRQFILSSKKLLLSDSGFYLCAWSAWAGGERDQPQHFGDGTRLSIL.

This sequence joins TRBV2 and TRBJ2-2; TRBD2 matches 8 bases. The germline gives CDR1 SNHLY, CDR2 FYNNEI. This CDR3 is built from 14 residues. The V gene end was trimmed by 7 bases and the J gene end by 2 bases; junction bases not matched to a gene: 3. The CDR3 reads CASKAGVNTGELFF. For the CDR3, the DNA is TGTGCCAGCAAAGCGGGAGTAAACACCGGGGAGCTGTTTTTT.

This clone was seen just once. This chain links TRBV7-3 with TRBJ2-3; 9 bases map to TRBD1. Germline values: CDR1 SGHTA, CDR2 FQGTGA. Trimming cost V 9 bases and J 5 bases; bases outside gene matches: 6. This CDR3 contains 13 residues. Written as DNA, the CDR3 is TGTGCCAGAGGGACAGGGAGGGTAGATACGCAGTATTTT. Its protein is CARGTGRVDTQYF.

The V and J genes are TRBV19 and TRBJ1-4, with D possibly TRBD1 on 5 matching bases. The CDR3 runs 13 residues. V was trimmed by 10 bases and J by 6 bases, leaving 15 bases between them. From germline, CDR1 is LNHDA and CDR2 SQIVND (reference sequence). CDR3 loop: CATYSTGDEKLFF. CDR3 bases: TGTGCCACCTACTCGACGGGGGATGAAAAACTGTTTTTT.

Only one count was recorded for this clone. The rearrangement joins TRBV2 to TRBJ2-1; D unclear. The CDR3 has 14 residues. Per the germline V gene, CDR1 is SNHLY and CDR2 is FYNNEI. Deletions cut 6 bases from V and 5 bases from J, with 14 bases between. In DNA, the CDR3 is TGTGCCAGCAGCGCCTTGGAAGCCGACAATGAGCAGTTCTTC. This codes for CASSALEADNEQFF.

V is TRBV7-9 and J is TRBJ1-1, with a possible D match to TRBD1 (5 bases). The germline V gene encodes CDR1 SEHNR and CDR2 FQNEAQ (reference sequence). V lost 5 bases to trimming and J lost 1 base, with 8 bases between them. This CDR3 has 13 amino acids. Here the CDR3 reads CASSAGGNTEAFF. The CDR3 DNA sequence: TGTGCCAGCAGCGCCGGGGGGAACACTGAAGCTTTCTTT.

V usage is TRBV7-2 and J usage is TRBJ1-5, with TRBD1 matching 8 bases. The CDR3 consists of 14 residues. The junction had 5 bases not matched to a gene; V was cut back by 5 bases and J by 5 bases. Germline loops: CDR1 SGHTA, CDR2 FQGNSA. The CDR3: CASSIRGLDQPQHF. CDR3 nucleotides: TGTGCCAGCAGCATCAGGGGGCTGGATCAGCCCCAGCATTTT.

The chain employs TRBV2 and TRBJ2-2; D gene ambiguous. The germline gives CDR1 SNHLY, CDR2 FYNNEI. This CDR3 contains 12 residues. Deletions cut 10 bases from V and 2 bases from J, with 8 bases between. The CDR3 nucleotides are TGTGCCAAATCACGAAACACCGGGGAGCTGTTTTTT. Its protein product is CAKSRNTGELFF.

This clone showed up just a few times. V and J are TRBV2 and TRBJ1-6; the D gene is possibly TRBD1 (5 bases). In germline, CDR1 is SNHLY, CDR2 FYNNEI. The CDR3 contains 13 residues. V gave up 5 bases and J gave up 9 bases, with 11 bases separating them. The CDR3 loop reads CASSQGLASPLHF. DNA for the CDR3: TGTGCCAGCAGTCAGGGCCTAGCTTCACCCCTCCACTTT.

V usage is TRBV29-1 and J usage is TRBJ2-5; TRBD1 aligns across 7 bases. Germline CDR1 SQVTM, CDR2 ANQGSEA. V trimming: 6 bases; J trimming: 5 bases; junction bases outside the gene matches: 9. The CDR3 is 13 amino acids. CDR3 loop: CSVRGSGVETQYF. The CDR3 nucleotides are TGCAGCGTCAGGGGGTCTGGGGTGGAGACCCAGTACTTC.

V is TRBV30 and J is TRBJ2-5; D not resolved. Germline V gene lookup returns CDR1 GTSNPN and CDR2 SVGIG (reference sequence). CDR3 length: 12 residues. The V gene lost 1 base and the J gene lost 2 bases, with 5 bases spanning the gap. CDR3 nucleotides: TGTGCCTGGAGTGGGAGTCAAGAGACCCAGTACTTC. This encodes CAWSGSQETQYF.

The CDR3 DNA reads TGTGCCAGCAGCCCGGGACTAGCACAAGAGACCCAGTACTTC. This encodes CASSPGLAQETQYF. The rearrangement links TRBV7-6 to TRBJ2-5; 9 nucleotides match TRBD2. Germline trimming cut 5 bases from V and 2 bases from J; bases unmatched to any gene: 3. The CDR3 extends over 14 amino acids. Germline V gene lookup returns CDR1 SGHVS and CDR2 FNYEAQ.

The J gene is TRBJ1-2, the V gene TRBV28; unclear D gene. Germline V lookup: CDR1 MDHEN, CDR2 SYDVKM. CDR3 length equals 14 residues. V lost 5 bases to trimming and J lost 2 bases, with 12 bases between them. CDR3 nucleotides: TGTGCCAGCAGTCTACTGACACAGAACTATGGCTACACCTTC. Translating gives CASSLLTQNYGYTF.

This sequence joins TRBV28 and TRBJ2-3; D gene ambiguous. The CDR3 runs to 18 residues. Per germline, CDR1 MDHEN and CDR2 SYDVKM. Trimming took 4 bases from V and 8 from J, leaving 28 bases between them. The CDR3 loop is CASSWISEVKSGLGTQYF. The CDR3 DNA follows: TGTGCCAGCAGTTGGATTTCAGAAGTCAAGTCGGGCCTGGGTACGCAGTATTTT. Combining the CDR3 with reference TRBV28 and TRBJ2-3 gives the whole variable domain DVKVTQSSRYLVKRTGEKVFLECVQDMDHENMFWYRQDPGLGLRLIYFSYDVKMKEKGDIPEGYSVSREKKERFSLILESASTNQTSMYLCASSWISEVKSGLGTQYFGPGTRLTVL.

This rearrangement joins TRBV7-9 to TRBJ2-7; possibly TRBD1 for D (6 bases). From germline, CDR1 is SEHNR and CDR2 FQNEAQ (reference sequence). The CDR3 runs to 13 residues. V lost 4 bases, J lost 0 bases, and 7 bases lay in between. The CDR3 here is CASSSTGSYEQYF. The CDR3 DNA sequence: TGTGCCAGCAGCTCGACAGGCTCCTACGAGCAGTACTTC.